What follows are 20 T cell receptor beta chains derived from one specimen sequenced in a study of spatial heterogeneity in lung cancer. Broader study findings: The number of expanded tumor alpha and beta chains correlated with mutation number.

Time point reported: sample taken at primary tumor resection. A single record per CDR3 protein comes from TCRdb applying MiXCR to the 5' RACE reads. The sample contains some 2,100 distinct CDR3 sequences, around 10% of which appear only once. No antigen has been assigned to these receptors. This sample comprised lung tumor tissue, obtained at surgery. Source of these receptors: a female donor with early-stage non-small cell lung cancer.

This clonotype is termed medium-sized. The rearrangement uses TRBV29-1 and TRBJ2-1; the match to TRBD2 covers 8 bases. The trim removed 4 bases at V and 2 bases at J, leaving 4 bases unmatched. Germline V gives CDR1 SQVTM, CDR2 ANQGSEA. This CDR3 spans 14 amino acids. The CDR3 DNA reads TGCAGCGTTGTTGCGGGAGGTACCTACAATGAGCAGTTCTTC. Its translation: CSVVAGGTYNEQFF.

This clonotype is termed medium-sized. This sequence joins TRBV6-5 and TRBJ1-4; D is undetermined. The CDR3 runs to 15 residues. V lost 0 bases, J lost 8 bases, and 13 bases lay in between. Germline V gene data show CDR1 as MNHEY and CDR2 as SVGAGI. The CDR3 nucleotides are TGTGCCAGCAGTTACTCGGCAGGCCCCCGGGAAAAACTGTTTTTT. It is translated as CASSYSAGPREKLFF.

This clonotype is medium-sized in the sample. The chain carries TRBV27 and TRBJ2-1; a weak D match, TRBD2 (6 bases). CDR3 size: 13 residues. CDR1 is MNHEY and CDR2 is SMNVEV in the germline V gene (reference sequence). Trimming cost V 2 bases and J 6 bases, with 8 bases left between them. CDR3 residues: CASSLMGGNEQFF. CDR3 bases: TGTGCCAGCAGTTTAATGGGGGGCAATGAGCAGTTCTTC.

This clonotype is medium-sized by share. This sequence joins TRBV7-2 and TRBJ1-2; TRBD1 might be the D (6 bases). The CDR3 loop spans 15 amino acids. Germline values: CDR1 SGHTA, CDR2 FQGNSA. The V end was cut by 4 bases, the J end by 2 bases, with 14 bases between. The DNA of the CDR3 is TGTGCCAGCAGCTCGAGACAGGACGGGAACTATGGCTACACCTTC. This translates into CASSSRQDGNYGYTF.

The chain couples TRBV12-3 or TRBV12-4 to TRBJ2-3; D is uncertain. CDR3 length equals 13 residues. Trimming left V 5 bases short and J 3 bases short, with 9 bases between. CDR3 DNA sequence: TGTGCCAGCAGTACCAAATATACAGATACGCAGTATTTT. It specifies CASSTKYTDTQYF.

This clonotype is deemed medium-sized (0.01 to 0.1%). This chain links TRBV29-1 with TRBJ1-1, with 8 bases matching TRBD1. The CDR3 sequence is 15 residues long. Germline values: CDR1 SQVTM, CDR2 ANQGSEA. With V trimmed by 4 bases and J by 1 base, 8 bases remained unmatched. CDR3 region: CSVAGPGGANTEAFF. The CDR3 nucleotides are TGCAGCGTTGCGGGGCCAGGGGGCGCGAACACTGAAGCTTTCTTT.

The J gene is TRBJ2-7, the V gene TRBV3-1; D ambiguous. This CDR3 comprises 13 residues. CDR1 and CDR2 from the germline V gene are LGHDT and YNNKEL (reference sequence). Trimming removed 1 base from V and 3 bases from J, with 7 bases in between. This CDR3 reads CASSQGRDYEQYF. For the CDR3, the DNA is TGTGCCAGCAGCCAAGGGAGAGACTACGAGCAGTACTTC.

This clonotype has a handful of counts. A read error may explain this, as a much larger clone is one base away. This sequence joins TRBV12-3 or TRBV12-4 and TRBJ2-3; D gene ambiguous. The length of the CDR3 is 15 residues. The V end was cut by 1 base, the J end by 2 bases, with 10 bases between. CDR3 protein: CASSLEGSDTDTQYF. CDR3 DNA sequence: TGTGCCAGCAGTTTAGAAGGATCGGACACAGATACGCAGTATTTT.

By share, this clonotype counts as medium-sized. The J gene is TRBJ2-2, the V gene TRBV5-6; D gene ambiguous. Germline CDR1 SGHDT, CDR2 YYEEEE. The CDR3 runs 17 residues. The V end was cut by 0 bases, the J end by 6 bases, with 18 bases between. The CDR3 region has the DNA TGTGCCAGCAGCTTGGGGCTGGGCAGGAGTACTCCCGGGGAGCTGTTTTTT. It is translated as CASSLGLGRSTPGELFF. Looking up the rest from reference TRBV5-6 and TRBJ2-2 gives the full variable domain: DAGVTQSPTHLIKTRGQQVTLRCSPKSGHDTVSWYQQALGQGPQFIFQYYEEEERQRGNFPDRFSGHQFPNYSSELNVNALLLGDSALYLCASSLGLGRSTPGELFFGEGSRLTVL.

Regarding this clonotype: Being one base from a much bigger clone, this may be a read error. The gene calls are TRBV6-6 and TRBJ2-3, with no clear D. The J call may be in error: the DNA end matches TRBJ1-5 better. CDR3 size: 11 residues. CDR1 and CDR2 (germline): MNHNY, SVGAGI (reference sequence). The DNA of the CDR3 is TGTGCCAGCAGTTCTAGAGATACGCAGCATTTT. Amino acid sequence: CASSSRDTQHF.

This clonotype is classed as medium-sized (0.01 to 0.1%). This chain connects TRBV7-8 to TRBJ2-7; a weak D match, TRBD1 (5 bases). V lost 7 bases, J lost 6 bases, and 10 bases lay in between. The CDR3 is 11 residues long. Germline CDR1 and CDR2: SGHVS and FQNEAQ. The CDR3 loop is CASIERGEQYF. CDR3 nucleotide sequence: TGTGCCAGCATCGAAAGGGGCGAGCAGTACTTC.

This clonotype is medium-sized by share. CDR3: CASSSDFYEQYF. As DNA, the CDR3 is TGTGCCAGCAGCTCGGACTTTTACGAGCAGTACTTC. This chain joins TRBV7-9 and TRBJ2-7; possible D gene TRBD2, 5 bases. Germline CDR1 is SEHNR and CDR2 is FQNEAQ (reference sequence). V was cut by 4 bases and J by 4 bases, with 8 bases left in between. CDR3 length equals 12 residues.

This clonotype is deemed medium-sized. The chain joins TRBV6-6 to TRBJ2-5, with TRBD1 matching 8 bases. The junction had 7 bases not matched to a gene; V was cut back by 8 bases and J by 5 bases. Germline values: CDR1 MNHNY, CDR2 SVGAGI (reference sequence). The CDR3 is 13 amino acids. The CDR3 is CASSSGGWETQYF. The DNA of the CDR3 is TGTGCCAGCTCTTCAGGGGGCTGGGAGACCCAGTACTTC.

This clonotype rates as medium-sized. This chain joins TRBV6-6 and TRBJ2-7; possibly TRBD1 for D (5 bases). CDR3 length: 14 residues. V was cut by 6 bases and J by 5 bases, with 17 bases left in between. Germline V lookup: CDR1 MNHNY, CDR2 SVGAGI (reference sequence). The CDR3 sequence: CASSNDRLANEQYF. The DNA of the CDR3 is TGTGCCAGCAGCAACGACAGATTGGCCAACGAGCAGTACTTC.

This clonotype is deemed medium-sized (0.01 to 0.1%). V usage is TRBV12-3 or TRBV12-4 and J usage is TRBJ1-2; tentative D call: TRBD1 (6 bases). Trimming shortened V by 6 bases and J by 4 bases, and 15 bases separated the two germline ends. CDR3 length: 14 residues. The CDR3 nucleotides read TGTGCCAGCAGCACCCAAGGGGGAGGCTATGGCTACACCTTC. It codes for CASSTQGGGYGYTF.

This clonotype is medium-sized within its sample. The chain carries TRBV20-1 and TRBJ1-1; TRBD1 matches 7 bases. With 5 bases clipped from V and 5 bases from J, the junction kept 8 bases outside the gene matches. Germline CDR1 is DFQATT and CDR2 is SNEGSKA (reference sequence). This CDR3 spans 13 amino acids. CDR3 sequence (DNA): TGCAGTGCTTTAAGACAGGGAAGAACTGAAGCTTTCTTT. This sequence encodes CSALRQGRTEAFF.

This clonotype is categorized as medium-sized. This rearrangement joins TRBV7-2 to TRBJ2-2; D is uncertain. The CDR3 has 15 residues. V was cut by 1 base and J by 0 bases, with 6 bases left in between. Per germline, CDR1 SGHTA and CDR2 FQGNSA. CDR3 sequence: CASSLGRTNTGELFF. In nucleotides, the CDR3 is TGTGCCAGCAGCTTAGGACGGACGAACACCGGGGAGCTGTTTTTT.

By sample share, this clonotype is medium-sized. The V call is TRBV25-1, the J call TRBJ2-5; D uncertain. V was cut by 1 base and J by 5 bases, with 14 bases left in between. In germline, CDR1 is MGHDK, CDR2 SYGVNS. This CDR3 comprises 15 residues. The CDR3 region has the DNA TGTGCCAGCAGTGAATCGATAGGTCGGAAGGAGACCCAGTACTTC. It is translated as CASSESIGRKETQYF.

With respect to this clonotype: One base away lies a much larger clone, so this may be a sequencing read error. The genes are TRBV3-1 and TRBJ1-2; D is undetermined. The V gene lost 3 bases and the J gene lost 9 bases, with 17 bases spanning the gap. CDR1 and CDR2 (germline): LGHDT, YNNKEL (reference sequence). This CDR3 has 14 amino acids. The CDR3 DNA reads TGTGCCAGCAGCCAGTCTTCCAAGGAAAGTTGCTACACCTTC. Amino acid sequence: CASSQSSKESCYTF. Using reference TRBV3-1 and TRBJ1-2 for the parts outside the CDR3, the full variable domain is DTAVSQTPKYLVTQMGNDKSIKCEQNLGHDTMYWYKQDSKKFLKIMFSYNNKELIINETVPNRFSPKSPDKAHLNLHINSLELGDSAVYFCASSQSSKESCYTFGSGTRLTVV.

This clonotype is medium-sized (0.01 to 0.1%). The chain links TRBV30 to TRBJ2-7; TRBD2 might be the D (6 bases). This CDR3 is 14 amino acids long. V lost 3 bases, J lost 2 bases, and 14 bases lay in between. Looked up from germline, CDR1 is GTSNPN and CDR2 is SVGIG (reference sequence). The CDR3 loop is CAWRGRGVAYEQYF. CDR3 sequence (DNA): TGTGCCTGGAGGGGACGCGGGGTTGCCTACGAGCAGTACTTC.